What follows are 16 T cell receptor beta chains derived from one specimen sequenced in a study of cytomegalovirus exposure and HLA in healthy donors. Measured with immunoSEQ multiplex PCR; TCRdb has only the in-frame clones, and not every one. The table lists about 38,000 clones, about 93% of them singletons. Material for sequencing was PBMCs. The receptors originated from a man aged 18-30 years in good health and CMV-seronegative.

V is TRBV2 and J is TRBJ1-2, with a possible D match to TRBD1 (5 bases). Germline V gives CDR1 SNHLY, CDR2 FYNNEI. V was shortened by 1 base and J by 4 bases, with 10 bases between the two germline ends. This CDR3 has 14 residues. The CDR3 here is CASSEEQDRYGYTF. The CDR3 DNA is TGTGCCAGCAGTGAAGAACAGGACCGCTATGGCTACACCTTC.

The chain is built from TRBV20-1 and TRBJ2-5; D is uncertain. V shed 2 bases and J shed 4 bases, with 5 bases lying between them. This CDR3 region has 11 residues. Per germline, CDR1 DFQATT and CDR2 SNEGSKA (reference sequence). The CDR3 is CSARSGETQYF. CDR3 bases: TGCAGTGCTAGATCGGGAGAGACCCAGTACTTC.

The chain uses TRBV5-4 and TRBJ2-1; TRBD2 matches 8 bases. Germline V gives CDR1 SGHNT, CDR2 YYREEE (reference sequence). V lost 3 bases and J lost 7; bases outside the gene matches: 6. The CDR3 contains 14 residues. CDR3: CASSSGLDYNEQFF. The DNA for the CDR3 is TGTGCCAGCAGCTCGGGACTAGATTATAATGAGCAGTTCTTC.

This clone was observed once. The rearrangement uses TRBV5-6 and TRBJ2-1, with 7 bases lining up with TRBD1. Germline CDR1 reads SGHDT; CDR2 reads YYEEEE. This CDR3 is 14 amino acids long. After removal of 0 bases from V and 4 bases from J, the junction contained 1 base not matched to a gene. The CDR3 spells CASSLGTGYNEQFF. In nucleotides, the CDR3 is TGTGCCAGCAGCTTGGGGACAGGATACAATGAGCAGTTCTTC.

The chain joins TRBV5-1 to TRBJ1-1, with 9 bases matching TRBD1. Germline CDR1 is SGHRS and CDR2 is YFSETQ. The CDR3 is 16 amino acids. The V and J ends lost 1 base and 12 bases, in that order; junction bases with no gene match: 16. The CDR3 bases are TGCGCCAGCAGCTTGTCGGGGATCACAGGACAGGGGTTAACTTTCTTT. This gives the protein CASSLSGITGQGLTFF.

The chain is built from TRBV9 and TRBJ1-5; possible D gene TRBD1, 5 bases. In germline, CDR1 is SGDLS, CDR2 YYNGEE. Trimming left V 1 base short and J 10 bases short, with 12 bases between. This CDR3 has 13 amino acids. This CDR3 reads CASSVTGGNPQHF. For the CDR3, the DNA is TGTGCCAGCAGCGTAACTGGGGGGAATCCCCAGCATTTT.

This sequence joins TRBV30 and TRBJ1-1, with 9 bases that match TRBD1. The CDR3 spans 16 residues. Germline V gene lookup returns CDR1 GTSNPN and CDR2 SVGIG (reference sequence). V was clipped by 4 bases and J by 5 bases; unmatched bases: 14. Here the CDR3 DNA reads TGTGCCTGGAACAAACAGGGGGCGGTCTCGGGGACTGAAGCTTTCTTT. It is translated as CAWNKQGAVSGTEAFF. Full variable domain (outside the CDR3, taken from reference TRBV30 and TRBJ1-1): SQTIHQWPATLVQPVGSPLSLECTVEGTSNPNLYWYRQAAGRGLQLLFYSVGIGQISSEVPQNLSASRPQDRQFILSSKKLLLSDSGFYLCAWNKQGAVSGTEAFFGQGTRLTVV.

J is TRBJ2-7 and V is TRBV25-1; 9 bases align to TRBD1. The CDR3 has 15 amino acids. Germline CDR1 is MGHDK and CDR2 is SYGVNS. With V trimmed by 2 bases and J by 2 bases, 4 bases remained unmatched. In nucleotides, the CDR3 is TGTGCCAGCAGTGAACCCGGGACAGGGACCTACGAGCAGTACTTC. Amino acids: CASSEPGTGTYEQYF.

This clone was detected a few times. The DNA of the CDR3 is TGTGCCAGCAGTCCCTCTGGCGGGGGGACCGGGGAGCTGTTTTTT. Its translation: CASSPSGGGTGELFF. This chain joins TRBV6-6 and TRBJ2-2; 8 bases agree with TRBD2. Per germline, CDR1 MNHNY and CDR2 SVGAGI (reference sequence). V dropped 5 bases and J dropped 5; count of bases not matched to a gene: 7. This CDR3 is built from 15 residues.

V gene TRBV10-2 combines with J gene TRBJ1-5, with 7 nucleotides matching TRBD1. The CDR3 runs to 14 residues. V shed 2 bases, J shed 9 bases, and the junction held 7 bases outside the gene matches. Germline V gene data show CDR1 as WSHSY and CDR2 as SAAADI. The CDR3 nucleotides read TGCGCCAGCAGTGAGGTTCAGGGGGTAGGGCCCCAGCATTTT. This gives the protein CASSEVQGVGPQHF.

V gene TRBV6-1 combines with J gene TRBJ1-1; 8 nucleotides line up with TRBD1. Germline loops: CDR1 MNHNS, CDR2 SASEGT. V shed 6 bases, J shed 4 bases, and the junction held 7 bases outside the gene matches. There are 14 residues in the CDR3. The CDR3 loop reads CASSMTGVFTEAFF. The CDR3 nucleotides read TGTGCCAGCAGCATGACAGGGGTATTCACTGAAGCTTTCTTT.

DNA for the CDR3: TGTGCCAGCAGTGACCTCGACGGGACTAATGAAAAACTGTTTTTT. Protein product: CASSDLDGTNEKLFF. This chain uses TRBV25-1 with TRBJ1-4, with D hard to call. V gave up 3 bases and J gave up 2 bases, with 10 bases separating them. The germline CDR1 and CDR2 sequences are MGHDK and SYGVNS. The CDR3 length is 15 residues.

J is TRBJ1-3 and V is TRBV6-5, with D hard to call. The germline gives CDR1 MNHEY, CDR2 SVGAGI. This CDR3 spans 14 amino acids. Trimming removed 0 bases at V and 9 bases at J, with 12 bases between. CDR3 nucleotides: TGTGCCAGCAGTTACTCGCGGCTGCAACGCACCATATATTTT. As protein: CASSYSRLQRTIYF.

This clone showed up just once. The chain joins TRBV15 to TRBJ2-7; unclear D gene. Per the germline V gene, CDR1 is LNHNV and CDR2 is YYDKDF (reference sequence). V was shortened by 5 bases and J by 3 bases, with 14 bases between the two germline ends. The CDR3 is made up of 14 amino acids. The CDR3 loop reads CATSPGSSFYEQYF. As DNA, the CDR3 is TGTGCCACCAGCCCGGGTAGTTCTTTCTACGAGCAGTACTTC.

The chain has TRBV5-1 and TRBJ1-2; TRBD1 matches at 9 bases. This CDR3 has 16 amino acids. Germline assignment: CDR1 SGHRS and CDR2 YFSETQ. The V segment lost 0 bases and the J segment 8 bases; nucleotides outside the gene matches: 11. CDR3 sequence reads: CASSLGDRARRGGYTF. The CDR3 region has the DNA TGCGCCAGCAGCTTGGGGGACAGGGCCCGACGAGGAGGCTACACCTTC. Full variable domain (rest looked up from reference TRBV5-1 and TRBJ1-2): KAGVTQTPRYLIKTRGQQVTLSCSPISGHRSVSWYQQTPGQGLQFLFEYFSETQRNKGNFPGRFSGRQFSNSRSEMNVSTLELGDSALYLCASSLGDRARRGGYTFGSGTRLTVV.

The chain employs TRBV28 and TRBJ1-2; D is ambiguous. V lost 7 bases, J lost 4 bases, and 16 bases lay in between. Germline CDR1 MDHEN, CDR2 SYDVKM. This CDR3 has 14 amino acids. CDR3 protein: CASKPIDSTYGYTF. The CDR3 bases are TGTGCCAGCAAGCCTATCGACTCCACCTATGGCTACACCTTC.